The 32 T cell receptor beta chains below all came from one sample that was sequenced in a study of blood T cell repertoires in COVID-19. Clones were sequenced by immunoSEQ multiplex PCR, and TCRdb holds only the in-frame ones, with some missing. This sample has around 150,000 clones, with around 82% found just once. The sequenced sample was peripheral blood. These receptors all stem from a woman aged 60-75 years with acute or convalescent COVID-19.

The rearrangement links TRBV5-1 to TRBJ1-1; 7 bases match TRBD1. The CDR3 has 14 residues. Germline V gives CDR1 SGHRS, CDR2 YFSETQ. Losses at the gene ends were 4 bases for V and 1 base for J; bases not matched to a gene: 4. The CDR3 protein is CASSTGTANTEAFF. As DNA, the CDR3 is TGCGCCAGCAGCACCGGGACAGCGAACACTGAAGCTTTCTTT.

This rearrangement joins TRBV2 to TRBJ2-5; 8 nucleotides line up with TRBD1. J lost 7 bases, V lost 7 bases, and 8 bases had no gene match. This CDR3 is built from 13 residues. Germline assignment: CDR1 SNHLY and CDR2 FYNNEI. In DNA form, the CDR3 reads TGTGCCAGCACCCTGGACAGGGTAGCGACCCAGTACTTC. Amino acids: CASTLDRVATQYF. Full variable domain (missing parts from reference TRBV2 and TRBJ2-5): EPEVTQTPSHQVTQMGQEVILRCVPISNHLYFYWYRQILGQKVEFLVSFYNNEISEKSEIFDDQFSVERPDGSNFTLKIRSTKLEDSAMYFCASTLDRVATQYFGPGTRLLVL.

V usage is TRBV28 and J usage is TRBJ2-5, with no clear D. The CDR3 spans 14 residues. V lost 1 base, J lost 5 bases, and 11 bases lay in between. Per the germline V gene, CDR1 is MDHEN and CDR2 is SYDVKM. The CDR3 here is CASSLLSEVETQYF. CDR3 bases: TGTGCCAGCAGTTTATTATCCGAGGTTGAGACCCAGTACTTC.

This clone appeared a few times. The chain couples TRBV19 to TRBJ1-1; TRBD1 matches 9 bases. The CDR3 contains 17 residues. The trim removed 5 bases at V and 5 bases at J, leaving 15 bases unmatched. The germline CDR1 and CDR2 sequences are LNHDA and SQIVND (reference sequence). CDR3 bases: TGTGCCAGTAGTGCTCCATTACAGGGGGCCCGAACGACTGAAGCTTTCTTT. Its protein is CASSAPLQGARTTEAFF.

V usage is TRBV6-6 and J usage is TRBJ1-1; unclear D gene. Deletions cut 8 bases from V and 5 bases from J, with 21 bases between. The germline gives CDR1 MNHNY, CDR2 SVGAGI (reference sequence). The CDR3 consists of 15 residues. The CDR3: CASGNGVRGSTEAFF. The DNA for the CDR3 is TGTGCCAGCGGCAACGGGGTCCGAGGTAGTACTGAAGCTTTCTTT.

This clone has just a few counts. The chain carries TRBV6-5 and TRBJ2-2, with 10 bases lining up with TRBD2. The CDR3 runs to 15 residues. The V gene end was trimmed by 2 bases and the J gene end by 4 bases; junction bases not matched to a gene: 1. Germline values: CDR1 MNHEY, CDR2 SVGAGI. CDR3 DNA: TGTGCCAGCAGTTACAGCGGGAGGGTCACCGGGGAGCTGTTTTTT. This gives the protein CASSYSGRVTGELFF.

V usage is TRBV28 and J usage is TRBJ1-6, with a weak D call TRBD1 (6 bases). Germline-derived CDR1 and CDR2 are MDHEN and SYDVKM. The CDR3 extends over 12 amino acids. V lost 10 bases to trimming and J lost 11 bases, with 15 bases between them. CDR3 in amino acids: CAITDSSAPLHF. CDR3 in DNA: TGTGCCATTACGGACAGTTCTGCACCCCTCCACTTT.

The chain recombines TRBV24-1 with TRBJ2-2; D is perhaps TRBD2 (6 bases). The ends were cut back, 8 bases at V and 5 bases at J, with 11 bases in the middle. Germline CDR1 is KGHDR and CDR2 is SFDVKD. The CDR3 runs to 13 residues. In DNA form, the CDR3 reads TGTGCCACCACCACGGCGGGAACCGGGGAGCTGTTTTTT. Translation gives CATTTAGTGELFF.

The chain recombines TRBV5-1 with TRBJ2-7, with D possibly being TRBD1 (5 bases). V was cut by 4 bases and J by 7 bases, with 18 bases left in between. From germline, CDR1 is SGHRS and CDR2 YFSETQ. This CDR3 region has 14 residues. The CDR3 nucleotides are TGCGCCAGCAGCGTTAGAGCAGCCTCAGGGGAGCAGTACTTC. Protein product: CASSVRAASGEQYF.

V usage is TRBV19 and J usage is TRBJ1-1, with 7 nucleotides matching TRBD1. The CDR3 extends over 14 amino acids. Germline CDR1 is LNHDA and CDR2 is SQIVND (reference sequence). The V segment lost 5 bases and the J segment 0 bases; nucleotides outside the gene matches: 3. CDR3 amino acids: CASSAGQLNTEAFF. The CDR3 DNA reads as TGTGCCAGTAGTGCGGGACAGCTGAACACTGAAGCTTTCTTT.

This clone was seen a single time. The chain has TRBV7-9 and TRBJ2-1, with TRBD2 identical over 12 bases. The CDR3 is made up of 17 amino acids. V shed 3 bases and J 8 bases; nucleotides not matched to a gene: 11. Germline V gene lookup returns CDR1 SEHNR and CDR2 FQNEAQ (reference sequence). CDR3 region: CASSFPLAGGSMDEQFF. CDR3 nucleotide sequence: TGTGCCAGCAGCTTCCCTCTAGCGGGAGGGTCGATGGATGAGCAGTTCTTC.

The V and J genes are TRBV12-3 or TRBV12-4 and TRBJ1-3; 8 nucleotides align to TRBD1. V was clipped by 6 bases and J by 9 bases; unmatched bases: 7. The CDR3 sequence is 13 residues long. CDR3 bases: TGTGCCAGCAGCCTCGGACAGGGAGCCACCATATATTTT. Encoded protein: CASSLGQGATIYF.

The V call is TRBV6-6, the J call TRBJ1-2; D not resolved. This CDR3 has 13 amino acids. Trimming removed 0 bases from V and 8 bases from J, with 10 bases in between. Germline V gene lookup returns CDR1 MNHNY and CDR2 SVGAGI (reference sequence). CDR3: CASSYSKSEGYTF. CDR3 sequence (DNA): TGTGCCAGCAGTTACTCGAAAAGCGAGGGCTACACCTTC.

The chain carries TRBV6-4 and TRBJ2-1; 11 bases agree with TRBD2. Germline loops: CDR1 MRHNA, CDR2 SNTAGT. The CDR3 has 16 residues. The V segment lost 0 bases and the J segment 8 bases; nucleotides outside the gene matches: 6. CDR3 residues: CASSDSLTSGSYEQFF. The CDR3 region has the DNA TGTGCCAGCAGTGACTCGCTTACTAGCGGGAGCTATGAGCAGTTCTTC.

V usage is TRBV5-1 and J usage is TRBJ2-7; TRBD2 aligns across 11 bases. Germline-derived CDR1 and CDR2 are SGHRS and YFSETQ. This CDR3 has 15 residues. V shed 3 bases, J shed 2 bases, and the junction held 4 bases outside the gene matches. The CDR3 bases are TGCGCCAGCAGCTGGGGACTAGCGGAGCCCTACGAGCAGTACTTC. This translates into CASSWGLAEPYEQYF.

This clone was picked up one time. The chain employs TRBV19 and TRBJ1-2, with 9 positions matching TRBD1. V shed 2 bases, J shed 13 bases, and the junction held 11 bases outside the gene matches. Looked up from germline, CDR1 is LNHDA and CDR2 is SQIVND (reference sequence). The CDR3 runs 14 residues. CDR3 protein: CASSIRTGASGCTF. In DNA form, the CDR3 reads TGTGCCAGTAGTATAAGGACAGGGGCCTCTGGGTGCACCTTC.

The rearrangement joins TRBV23-1 to TRBJ2-7; D perhaps matches TRBD2 (6 bases). TRBV23-1 is an ORF, with its function uncertain. V was cut by 0 bases and J by 4 bases, with 16 bases left in between. The CDR3 consists of 16 residues. This chain's CDR3 is CASSQSNPGGEYEQYF. The CDR3 bases are TGCGCCAGCAGTCAATCGAATCCCGGGGGAGAGTACGAGCAGTACTTC.

In DNA, the CDR3 is TGTGCTAGTGGTACGGGACAGGCAAACACAGATACGCAGTATTTT. Amino acids: CASGTGQANTDTQYF. The V and J genes are TRBV12-5 and TRBJ2-3; 8 bases are a match to TRBD1. The CDR3 contains 15 residues. Trimming took 5 bases from V and 2 from J; bases not matched to a gene: 6. Germline CDR1 LGHNT, CDR2 FRNRAP.

This clone came up once. V and J are TRBV25-1 and TRBJ1-5; 10 bases are a match to TRBD1. Germline CDR1 is MGHDK and CDR2 is SYGVNS. The junction had 3 bases not matched to a gene; V was cut back by 5 bases and J by 2 bases. The CDR3 is 15 residues long. The CDR3 spells CASSLGTGGNQPQHF. The CDR3 nucleotides read TGTGCCAGCAGTCTAGGGACAGGGGGCAATCAGCCCCAGCATTTT. Full variable domain (outside the CDR3, taken from reference TRBV25-1 and TRBJ1-5): EADIYQTPRYLVIGTGKKITLECSQTMGHDKMYWYQQDPGMELHLIHYSYGVNSTEKGDLSSESTVSRIRTEHFPLTLESARPSHTSQYLCASSLGTGGNQPQHFGDGTRLSIL.

The chain employs TRBV5-6 and TRBJ1-1, with 8 bases that match TRBD1. The CDR3 contains 16 residues. Germline values: CDR1 SGHDT, CDR2 YYEEEE. V lost 1 base, J lost 8 bases, and 13 bases stayed unmatched. Here the CDR3 reads CASSLRKTGVAAEAFF. The CDR3 region has the DNA TGTGCCAGCAGCTTGCGTAAGACAGGGGTCGCCGCAGAAGCTTTCTTT.

The chain couples TRBV4-1 to TRBJ2-3; a possible D gene is TRBD1 (6 bases). Germline V CDR1 and CDR2: MGHRA, YSYEKL. Trimming shortened V by 4 bases and J by 1 base, and 9 bases separated the two germline ends. This CDR3 contains 14 residues. CDR3 in DNA: TGCGCCAGCAGCCGGGGGCTGGGCACAGATACGCAGTATTTT. Its translation is CASSRGLGTDTQYF.

The CDR3 region has the DNA TGCGCCAGCAGCTTGGCCGGGAACACTGAAGCTTTCTTT. Encoded protein: CASSLAGNTEAFF. This sequence joins TRBV5-1 and TRBJ1-1; D remains ambiguous. The germline CDR1 and CDR2 sequences are SGHRS and YFSETQ. V lost 0 bases to trimming and J lost 1 base, with 4 bases between them. The CDR3 has 13 amino acids. The whole variable domain, filled in from reference TRBV5-1 and TRBJ1-1, reads KAGVTQTPRYLIKTRGQQVTLSCSPISGHRSVSWYQQTPGQGLQFLFEYFSETQRNKGNFPGRFSGRQFSNSRSEMNVSTLELGDSALYLCASSLAGNTEAFFGQGTRLTVV.

This clone was recorded only once. The chain carries TRBV28 and TRBJ1-5; D call uncertain. Trimming took 3 bases from V and 1 from J, leaving 16 bases between them. Per germline, CDR1 MDHEN and CDR2 SYDVKM. CDR3 size: 17 residues. Written as DNA, the CDR3 is TGTGCCAGCAGTTTGCTCCCGGGGTGGGAAAGCAATCAGCCCCAGCATTTT. This gives the protein CASSLLPGWESNQPQHF.

This clone was seen at least ten times. The chain uses TRBV7-8 and TRBJ1-5; no firm D call. V was cut by 4 bases and J by 0 bases, with 13 bases left in between. This CDR3 spans 16 amino acids. Looked up from germline, CDR1 is SGHVS and CDR2 is FQNEAQ. The CDR3 spells CASSSGITVSNQPQHF. CDR3 nucleotide sequence: TGTGCCAGCAGCTCAGGAATCACAGTTAGCAATCAGCCCCAGCATTTT. Full variable domain (rest looked up from reference TRBV7-8 and TRBJ1-5): GAGVSQSPRYKVAKRGQDVALRCDPISGHVSLFWYQQALGQGPEFLTYFQNEAQLDKSGLPSDRFFAERPEGSVSTLKIQRTQQEDSAVYLCASSSGITVSNQPQHFGDGTRLSIL.

The V and J genes are TRBV5-1 and TRBJ2-7; 10 bases map to TRBD2. With 1 base clipped from V and 6 bases from J, the junction kept 4 bases outside the gene matches. The germline V gene encodes CDR1 SGHRS and CDR2 YFSETQ. This CDR3 is 14 amino acids long. As DNA, the CDR3 is TGCGCCAGCAGCTTGTTTCCTAGCGGGAGCGAGCAGTACTTC. Protein: CASSLFPSGSEQYF.

A single count supports this clone. The chain has TRBV7-3 and TRBJ1-2; possible D gene TRBD1, 5 bases. The CDR3 totals 16 residues. V dropped 1 base and J dropped 2 bases, with 14 bases sitting between them. The germline V gene encodes CDR1 SGHTA and CDR2 FQGTGA. The CDR3 DNA follows: TGTGCCAGCAGCTTAAGGTCGCGGCAGGGAAACTATGGCTACACCTTC. Residues: CASSLRSRQGNYGYTF.

The rearrangement links TRBV6-5 to TRBJ2-7; D is perhaps TRBD2 (6 bases). The germline CDR1 and CDR2 sequences are MNHEY and SVGAGI. CDR3 length: 11 amino acids. Trimming pared 6 bases from V and 3 bases from J, leaving 6 bases between. CDR3 sequence: CASREGYEQYF. CDR3 nucleotides: TGTGCCAGCAGGGAGGGCTACGAGCAGTACTTC.

The CDR3 loop reads CASSDRGLAGVGQFF. Here the CDR3 DNA reads TGTGCCAGCAGTGACAGGGGACTAGCGGGAGTTGGACAGTTCTTC. The chain links TRBV2 to TRBJ2-1, with 14 positions matching TRBD2. V lost 3 bases and J lost 13; bases outside the gene matches: 8. Germline CDR1 reads SNHLY; CDR2 reads FYNNEI. The CDR3 is 15 amino acids. Variable domain in full (rest from reference TRBV2 and TRBJ2-1): EPEVTQTPSHQVTQMGQEVILRCVPISNHLYFYWYRQILGQKVEFLVSFYNNEISEKSEIFDDQFSVERPDGSNFTLKIRSTKLEDSAMYFCASSDRGLAGVGQFFGPGTRLTVL.

The chain links TRBV28 to TRBJ2-1; 11 bases are a match to TRBD2. CDR1 and CDR2 from the germline V gene are MDHEN and SYDVKM. There are 21 residues in the CDR3. The junction had 17 bases not matched to a gene; V was cut back by 4 bases and J by 0 bases. This CDR3 is CASSSGKLFLAGGPSYNEQFF. CDR3 DNA: TGTGCCAGCAGTTCGGGCAAGTTGTTTCTAGCGGGGGGCCCCTCCTACAATGAGCAGTTCTTC.

J is TRBJ2-3 and V is TRBV9, with D possibly being TRBD1 (5 bases). The germline V and J ends were trimmed by 4 bases and 0 bases, with 12 bases remaining between them. The CDR3 consists of 15 residues. CDR1 is SGDLS and CDR2 is YYNGEE in the germline V gene. In nucleotides, the CDR3 is TGTGCCAGCAGCCAAGACAGCACTAGCACAGATACGCAGTATTTT. Translating it yields CASSQDSTSTDTQYF.

This clone turned up a few times. The chain employs TRBV7-8 and TRBJ2-7, with D possibly being TRBD2 (6 bases). V lost 6 bases to trimming and J lost 5 bases, with 20 bases between them. Germline lookup yields CDR1 SGHVS and CDR2 FQNEAQ. The CDR3 length is 15 residues. The CDR3 nucleotides are TGTGCCAGCAGGGATCGATTGGGCCGCGGGGACGAGCAGTACTTC. Amino acids: CASRDRLGRGDEQYF.

V is TRBV29-1 and J is TRBJ1-1, with unresolved D. Trimming took 7 bases from V and 5 from J, leaving 11 bases between them. This CDR3 is 11 amino acids long. Per the germline V gene, CDR1 is SQVTM and CDR2 is ANQGSEA. In nucleotides, the CDR3 is TGCAGCGCTGTGGTGGCTACTGAAGCTTTCTTT. As protein: CSAVVATEAFF. Together with reference TRBV29-1 and TRBJ1-1, the CDR3 gives the full variable domain: SAVISQKPSRDICQRGTSLTIQCQVDSQVTMMFWYRQQPGQSLTLIATANQGSEATYESGFVIDKFPISRPNLTFSTLTVSNMSPEDSSIYLCSAVVATEAFFGQGTRLTVV.